Below, 8 T cell receptor beta chains from the same sample are listed, as sequenced in a study of cytomegalovirus exposure and HLA in healthy donors. PCR employed 60 Vbeta and 13 Jbeta primers. TCRdb's copy holds only in-frame clones and misses some; the assay was immunoSEQ multiplex PCR. The table shows over 75,000 clones, with around 71% occurring only once. The sequenced material came from PBMCs. All receptors come from a man younger than 45 in good health and CMV-seronegative.

This clone was seen a single time. This chain uses TRBV4-1 with TRBJ1-4; D gene uncertain. Germline CDR1 and CDR2: MGHRA and YSYEKL. The CDR3 runs 15 residues. Trimming pared 2 bases from V and 0 bases from J, leaving 7 bases between. The CDR3 here is CASSQSFATNEKLFF. CDR3 sequence (DNA): TGCGCCAGCAGCCAATCATTTGCAACTAATGAAAAACTGTTTTTT.

The table lists this clone with a few counts. This chain connects TRBV19 to TRBJ2-2, with 7 bases fitting TRBD1. The CDR3 extends over 12 amino acids. The V and J ends lost 11 bases and 6 bases, in that order; junction bases with no gene match: 6. The germline CDR1 and CDR2 sequences are LNHDA and SQIVND (reference sequence). The DNA for the CDR3 is TGTGCCGTGTCGACAGGGCCCGGGGAGCTGTTTTTT. Residues: CAVSTGPGELFF.

The chain is built from TRBV10-2 and TRBJ2-3; D is unresolved. Deletions cut 7 bases from V and 10 bases from J, with 21 bases between. The germline gives CDR1 WSHSY, CDR2 SAAADI. The CDR3 is made up of 14 amino acids. The CDR3 loop reads CASKADGLRYAQYF. The CDR3 DNA reads TGCGCCAGCAAGGCGGATGGCTTACGCTATGCGCAGTATTTT.

The gene calls are TRBV7-2 and TRBJ2-7; D perhaps matches TRBD1 (6 bases). V lost 5 bases and J 4 bases, leaving 15 bases between the germline ends. CDR1 SGHTA and CDR2 FQGNSA come from the germline V gene. The CDR3 spans 14 residues. The CDR3 is CASSLLGTTYEQYF. The CDR3 nucleotides are TGTGCCAGCAGCCTGCTGGGGACAACGTACGAGCAGTACTTC.

This chain joins TRBV2 and TRBJ2-7; TRBD1 matches at 8 bases. Germline trimming cut 4 bases from V and 2 bases from J; bases unmatched to any gene: 7. Germline CDR1 reads SNHLY; CDR2 reads FYNNEI. CDR3 size: 15 residues. CDR3 bases: TGTGCCAGCAGTGCCAGGACAGGGTGGACCTACGAGCAGTACTTC. This codes for CASSARTGWTYEQYF. The full variable domain, in which reference TRBV2 and TRBJ2-7 provide the parts outside the CDR3, is EPEVTQTPSHQVTQMGQEVILRCVPISNHLYFYWYRQILGQKVEFLVSFYNNEISEKSEIFDDQFSVERPDGSNFTLKIRSTKLEDSAMYFCASSARTGWTYEQYFGPGTRLTVT.

The chain links TRBV7-9 to TRBJ2-7; a weak D match, TRBD1 (5 bases). The CDR3 has 15 amino acids. The V gene lost 2 bases and the J gene lost 5 bases, with 16 bases spanning the gap. Germline V gives CDR1 SEHNR, CDR2 FQNEAQ (reference sequence). This chain's CDR3 is CASSLSRRAVDEQYF. The CDR3 DNA reads TGTGCCAGCAGCTTAAGTCGCAGGGCAGTGGACGAGCAGTACTTC.

V usage is TRBV9 and J usage is TRBJ1-1; 7 bases match TRBD1. Germline values: CDR1 SGDLS, CDR2 YYNGEE. CDR3 size: 16 residues. The V and J ends lost 0 bases and 5 bases, in that order; junction bases with no gene match: 10. The CDR3 bases are TGTGCCAGCAGCGTAGCTAGAGACAGGGAAGGGACTGAAGCTTTCTTT. Protein: CASSVARDREGTEAFF.

The rearrangement joins TRBV6-6 to TRBJ1-4; D is perhaps TRBD1 (6 bases). There are 16 residues in the CDR3. Germline V lookup: CDR1 MNHNY, CDR2 SVGAGI (reference sequence). Trimming left V 2 bases short and J 7 bases short, with 17 bases between. The CDR3: CASSYGLEQGVEKLFF. CDR3 coding DNA: TGTGCCAGCAGTTACGGGTTAGAACAGGGCGTTGAAAAACTGTTTTTT.